Following are 29 T cell receptor beta chains from one sample sequenced in a study of blood T cell repertoires in COVID-19. Only in-frame clones appear in the TCRdb table, and some are missing; sequencing was by immunoSEQ multiplex PCR. The sample consists of more than 95,000 clones, approximately 87% of them appearing once. The specimen was peripheral blood. The receptor set was obtained from a man aged 25-45 years with acute or convalescent COVID-19.

This chain joins TRBV27 and TRBJ2-5; 7 nucleotides line up with TRBD2. The V gene end was trimmed by 4 bases and the J gene end by 2 bases; junction bases not matched to a gene: 7. Germline loops: CDR1 MNHEY, CDR2 SMNVEV (reference sequence). The CDR3 is 15 amino acids. CDR3 sequence (DNA): TGTGCCAGCAGTTACCGACTAGCTACTCAAGAGACCCAGTACTTC. Its protein product is CASSYRLATQETQYF.

In this sample, this clone turned up a few times. The chain couples TRBV27 to TRBJ2-7, with D possibly TRBD1 on 5 matching bases. The V gene lost 2 bases and the J gene lost 7 bases, with 15 bases spanning the gap. This CDR3 is 14 amino acids long. CDR1 and CDR2 from the germline V gene are MNHEY and SMNVEV (reference sequence). The CDR3: CASSLQRQRREQYF. The CDR3, as DNA: TGTGCCAGCAGTTTACAACGACAGCGAAGGGAGCAGTACTTC.

This clone was detected only once. This CDR3 reads CASSLGGTNNEQFF. The CDR3 DNA reads TGTGCCAGCAGCTTAGGAGGGACTAACAATGAGCAGTTCTTC. The rearrangement uses TRBV7-3 and TRBJ2-1, with 7 bases identical to TRBD2. Germline V lookup: CDR1 SGHTA, CDR2 FQGTGA. Germline trimming cut 2 bases from V and 5 bases from J; bases unmatched to any gene: 3. This CDR3 is 14 amino acids long.

The chain is built from TRBV9 and TRBJ1-5, with D uncertain. V lost 0 bases and J 4 bases, leaving 8 bases between the germline ends. The CDR3 is 14 amino acids. The germline gives CDR1 SGDLS, CDR2 YYNGEE. The CDR3 coding sequence is TGTGCCAGCAGCGTAGAGGGAGGGAATCAGCCCCAGCATTTT. The encoded protein is CASSVEGGNQPQHF.

This sequence joins TRBV30 and TRBJ1-6; TRBD1 is a possible D gene (6 bases). The germline V gene encodes CDR1 GTSNPN and CDR2 SVGIG (reference sequence). The CDR3 extends over 13 amino acids. V was trimmed by 3 bases and J by 10 bases, leaving 13 bases between them. The chain's CDR3 is CAWRGALRSPLHF. The CDR3 nucleotides read TGTGCCTGGAGGGGGGCCCTAAGGTCACCCCTCCACTTT.

This clone was seen a single time. This chain joins TRBV5-1 and TRBJ2-3; TRBD2 agrees at 7 bases. Germline CDR1 SGHRS, CDR2 YFSETQ. The CDR3 is 13 amino acids. The V gene end was trimmed by 3 bases and the J gene end by 5 bases; junction bases not matched to a gene: 3. CDR3 DNA sequence: TGCGCCAGCAGCTCATTAGCGGGAGATACGCAGTATTTT. As protein: CASSSLAGDTQYF.

This clone was seen just once. V is TRBV5-1 and J is TRBJ2-6, with 11 bases lining up with TRBD2. V was clipped by 3 bases and J by 4 bases; unmatched bases: 15. The CDR3 totals 20 residues. The germline V gene encodes CDR1 SGHRS and CDR2 YFSETQ. The CDR3 DNA reads TGCGCCAGCAGCTACACGCCCCTAGCGGGGGGCCCGAACGGGGCCAACGTCCTGACTTTC. Residues: CASSYTPLAGGPNGANVLTF.

The chain recombines TRBV19 with TRBJ2-2; 9 bases align to TRBD1. The CDR3 length is 15 residues. The V segment lost 7 bases and the J segment 4 bases; nucleotides outside the gene matches: 7. The germline gives CDR1 LNHDA, CDR2 SQIVND (reference sequence). The CDR3 DNA reads TGTGCCAGTACTATCCTGACAGGGGGCACCGGGGAGCTGTTTTTT. This codes for CASTILTGGTGELFF.

The rearrangement uses TRBV7-9 and TRBJ1-6; D is unresolved. The length of the CDR3 is 12 residues. Trimming pared 1 base from V and 10 bases from J, leaving 5 bases between. The germline V gene encodes CDR1 SEHNR and CDR2 FQNEAQ (reference sequence). The CDR3 loop is CASSLDYSPLHF. The CDR3 DNA is TGTGCCAGCAGCTTAGACTACTCACCCCTCCACTTT.

The V gene is TRBV4-1, the J gene TRBJ1-2; no definite D call. The CDR3 extends over 15 amino acids. V lost 3 bases and J 8 bases, leaving 19 bases between the germline ends. Germline assignment: CDR1 MGHRA and CDR2 YSYEKL. The CDR3 loop is CASSQVRGRVEGYTF. DNA for the CDR3: TGCGCCAGCAGCCAGGTTCGGGGTAGGGTCGAGGGCTACACCTTC.

The chain is built from TRBV30 and TRBJ2-2; D possibly corresponds to TRBD2 (7 bases). There are 16 residues in the CDR3. Trimming took 2 bases from V and 3 from J, leaving 16 bases between them. Per the germline V gene, CDR1 is GTSNPN and CDR2 is SVGIG (reference sequence). CDR3 DNA: TGTGCCTGGAGTAGCCCAACGGGGGGCGACACCGGGGAGCTGTTTTTT. Translating it yields CAWSSPTGGDTGELFF.

J is TRBJ1-5 and V is TRBV27, with 8 bases aligning to TRBD1. Trimming at V came to 5 bases and at J to 0 bases, leaving 6 bases not matched to a gene. This CDR3 comprises 16 residues. The germline V gene has CDR1 MNHEY and CDR2 SMNVEV (reference sequence). CDR3 in amino acids: CASSRGTGDSNQPQHF. The CDR3 bases are TGTGCCAGCAGTCGGGGGACAGGCGATAGCAATCAGCCCCAGCATTTT.

This chain uses TRBV7-3 with TRBJ1-6, with D possibly matching TRBD1 (6 bases). The V and J ends lost 1 base and 0 bases respectively, with 13 bases between them. The germline CDR1 and CDR2 sequences are SGHTA and FQGTGA. This CDR3 has 18 amino acids. The CDR3 DNA reads TGTGCCAGCAGCTTAAGTGGCGGGGGGCCCTCCTATAATTCACCCCTCCACTTT. As protein: CASSLSGGGPSYNSPLHF.

This clone was seen more than once but under ten times. This rearrangement joins TRBV5-8 to TRBJ1-6, with D possibly TRBD1 on 5 matching bases. Deletions cut 1 base from V and 0 bases from J, with 11 bases between. Per germline, CDR1 SGHTS and CDR2 YDEGEE. This CDR3 is built from 17 residues. The CDR3 sequence is CASSLLYRSSYNSPLHF. Here the CDR3 DNA reads TGTGCCAGCAGCTTGCTGTACAGGAGCTCCTATAATTCACCCCTCCACTTT.

The chain has TRBV6-5 and TRBJ1-1, with unresolved D. The CDR3 length is 14 residues. The V gene lost 2 bases and the J gene lost 0 bases, with 7 bases spanning the gap. Germline V lookup: CDR1 MNHEY, CDR2 SVGAGI. CDR3 nucleotide sequence: TGTGCCAGCAGTTACCAGAACCTGAACACTGAAGCTTTCTTT. This encodes CASSYQNLNTEAFF.

This clone has only one observation. The V call is TRBV6-2 or TRBV6-3, the J call TRBJ1-1, with 7 bases lining up with TRBD1. CDR3 length equals 15 residues. The V gene end was trimmed by 2 bases and the J gene end by 4 bases; junction bases not matched to a gene: 7. CDR1 is MNHEY, CDR2 SVGEGT, per germline. CDR3 in amino acids: CASSYPKNRGTEAFF. The CDR3 DNA reads TGTGCCAGCAGTTACCCTAAGAACAGGGGCACTGAAGCTTTCTTT.

This clone turned up a few times. The J gene is TRBJ1-2, the V gene TRBV4-2; TRBD1 matches 12 bases. The length of the CDR3 is 17 residues. Germline V gene lookup returns CDR1 LGHNA and CDR2 YNFKEQ. The J segment lost 7 bases and the V segment lost 0 bases, leaving 9 bases of the junction unmatched. The CDR3 is CASSQEGQGADYSGYTF. CDR3 DNA sequence: TGTGCCAGCAGCCAAGAGGGACAGGGGGCGGACTATTCTGGCTACACCTTC.

The V and J genes are TRBV7-6 and TRBJ2-3; 8 nucleotides match TRBD2. Germline V gives CDR1 SGHVS, CDR2 FNYEAQ. V was clipped by 0 bases and J by 6 bases; unmatched bases: 5. The CDR3 sequence is 15 residues long. For the CDR3, the DNA is TGTGCCAGCAGCTTAGCTAGCGGGGCCTTTGATACGCAGTATTTT. It yields the protein CASSLASGAFDTQYF.

The V call is TRBV7-9, the J call TRBJ2-7; maybe TRBD2 (6 bases). The CDR3 loop spans 13 amino acids. The V gene's germline CDR1 is SEHNR and CDR2 FQNEAQ (reference sequence). Trimming stripped 2 bases from V and 3 bases from J, with 8 bases between. The CDR3 here is CASSLMRDYEQYF. As DNA, the CDR3 is TGTGCCAGCAGCTTAATGCGGGACTACGAGCAGTACTTC.

The chain has TRBV15 and TRBJ2-1; D possibly corresponds to TRBD2 (6 bases). V lost 1 base to trimming and J lost 2 bases, with 9 bases between them. CDR3 length: 15 residues. Germline V gives CDR1 LNHNV, CDR2 YYDKDF (reference sequence). CDR3 in DNA: TGTGCCACCAGCAGAGGGCGGGAACCCTACAATGAGCAGTTCTTC. Its translation is CATSRGREPYNEQFF.

The rearrangement joins TRBV27 to TRBJ1-1, with D perhaps TRBD1 (6 bases). The CDR3 has 15 amino acids. The germline CDR1 and CDR2 sequences are MNHEY and SMNVEV (reference sequence). V shed 3 bases and J shed 0 bases, with 11 bases lying between them. Here the CDR3 reads CASSFRWDMNTEAFF. The CDR3 DNA reads TGTGCCAGCAGTTTTCGATGGGACATGAACACTGAAGCTTTCTTT.

The CDR3 coding sequence is TGTGCCAGCAGCCCGGGGGGGCGGGAAGAGACCCAGTACTTC. It encodes CASSPGGREETQYF. This chain joins TRBV9 and TRBJ2-5; 8 nucleotides match TRBD2. The CDR3 extends over 14 amino acids. V shed 4 bases, J shed 3 bases, and the junction held 5 bases outside the gene matches. Per germline, CDR1 SGDLS and CDR2 YYNGEE.

This clone was recorded many times. The V call is TRBV30, the J call TRBJ1-2; tentatively, D is TRBD1 (5 bases). V lost 3 bases, J lost 0 bases, and 11 bases lay in between. The germline V gene encodes CDR1 GTSNPN and CDR2 SVGIG (reference sequence). The CDR3 runs to 14 residues. The CDR3, as DNA: TGTGCCTGGAGCCCTGGGGCTGCTAACTATGGCTACACCTTC. It encodes CAWSPGAANYGYTF. The whole variable domain, remainder taken from reference TRBV30 and TRBJ1-2, is SQTIHQWPATLVQPVGSPLSLECTVEGTSNPNLYWYRQAAGRGLQLLFYSVGIGQISSEVPQNLSASRPQDRQFILSSKKLLLSDSGFYLCAWSPGAANYGYTFGSGTRLTVV.

The chain joins TRBV5-1 to TRBJ1-1; D is perhaps TRBD1 (5 bases). This CDR3 comprises 14 residues. Trimming cost V 4 bases and J 1 base, with 11 bases left between them. Germline CDR1 SGHRS, CDR2 YFSETQ. This CDR3 is CASSDPQGNTEAFF. In nucleotides, the CDR3 is TGCGCCAGCAGCGATCCTCAGGGGAACACTGAAGCTTTCTTT.

The chain employs TRBV7-6 and TRBJ2-2, with 8 nucleotides matching TRBD2. In germline, CDR1 is SGHVS, CDR2 FNYEAQ. The CDR3 runs to 15 residues. V gave up 4 bases and J gave up 5 bases; unmatched junction bases: 6. CDR3 sequence (DNA): TGTGCCAGCAGCTATGGGACTAGAAGGACCGGGGAGCTGTTTTTT. This sequence encodes CASSYGTRRTGELFF.

The V gene is TRBV19, the J gene TRBJ2-5; D remains ambiguous. The CDR3 totals 13 residues. Per the germline V gene, CDR1 is LNHDA and CDR2 is SQIVND (reference sequence). V lost 4 bases and J 5 bases, leaving 11 bases between the germline ends. The CDR3, as DNA: TGTGCCAGTAGTAGATGGAGTGGGGAGACCCAGTACTTC. This gives the protein CASSRWSGETQYF. The entire variable domain, with the rest obtained from reference TRBV19 and TRBJ2-5, is as follows: DGGITQSPKYLFRKEGQNVTLSCEQNLNHDAMYWYRQDPGQGLRLIYYSQIVNDFQKGDIAEGYSVSREKKESFPLTVTSAQKNPTAFYLCASSRWSGETQYFGPGTRLLVL.

CDR3 loop: CASSAIAAAGGMGEQYF. The CDR3 DNA sequence: TGTGCCAGCAGCGCCATAGCCGCGGCGGGGGGCATGGGGGAGCAGTACTTC. V is TRBV7-8 and J is TRBJ2-7; 8 bases agree with TRBD2. CDR1 and CDR2 from the germline V gene are SGHVS and FQNEAQ. V shed 5 bases and J 7 bases; nucleotides not matched to a gene: 19. The CDR3 sequence is 17 residues long.

A few counts support this clone. The chain has TRBV7-9 and TRBJ1-2; D not resolved. V lost 2 bases and J lost 7, with 26 bases in between. Germline CDR1 and CDR2: SEHNR and FQNEAQ (reference sequence). The CDR3 has 18 residues. The CDR3 protein is CASSLRWIRELGARGYTF. In DNA, the CDR3 is TGTGCCAGCAGCTTAAGGTGGATTAGGGAGCTCGGAGCTCGTGGCTACACCTTC.

This clone was detected only once. This chain connects TRBV6-5 to TRBJ2-3, with 9 bases that match TRBD1. The trim removed 5 bases at V and 3 bases at J, leaving 3 bases unmatched. CDR1 and CDR2 from the germline V gene are MNHEY and SVGAGI. The CDR3 runs to 14 residues. CDR3 in DNA: TGTGCCAGCAGTCCGGGACAGGGAACAGATACGCAGTATTTT. It yields the protein CASSPGQGTDTQYF.